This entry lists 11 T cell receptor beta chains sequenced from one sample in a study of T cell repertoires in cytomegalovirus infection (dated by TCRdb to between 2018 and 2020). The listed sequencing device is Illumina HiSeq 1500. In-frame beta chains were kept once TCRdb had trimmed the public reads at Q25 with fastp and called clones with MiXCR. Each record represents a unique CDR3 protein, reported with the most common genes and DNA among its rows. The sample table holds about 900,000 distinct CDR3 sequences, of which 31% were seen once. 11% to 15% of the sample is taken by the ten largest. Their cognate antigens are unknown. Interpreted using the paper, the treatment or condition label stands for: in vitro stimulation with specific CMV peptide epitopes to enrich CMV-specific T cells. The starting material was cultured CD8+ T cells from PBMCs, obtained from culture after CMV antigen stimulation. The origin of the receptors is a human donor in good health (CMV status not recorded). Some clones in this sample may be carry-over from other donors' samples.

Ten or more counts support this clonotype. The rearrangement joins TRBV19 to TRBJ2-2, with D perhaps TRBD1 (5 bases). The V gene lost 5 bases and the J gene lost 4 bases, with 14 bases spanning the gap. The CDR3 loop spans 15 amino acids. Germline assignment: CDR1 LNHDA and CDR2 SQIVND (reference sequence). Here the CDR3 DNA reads TGTGCCAGTAGTCCCCGCCAGGGTAGCACCGGGGAGCTGTTTTTT. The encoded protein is CASSPRQGSTGELFF. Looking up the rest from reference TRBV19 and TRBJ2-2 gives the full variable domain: DGGITQSPKYLFRKEGQNVTLSCEQNLNHDAMYWYRQDPGQGLRLIYYSQIVNDFQKGDIAEGYSVSREKKESFPLTVTSAQKNPTAFYLCASSPRQGSTGELFFGEGSRLTVL.

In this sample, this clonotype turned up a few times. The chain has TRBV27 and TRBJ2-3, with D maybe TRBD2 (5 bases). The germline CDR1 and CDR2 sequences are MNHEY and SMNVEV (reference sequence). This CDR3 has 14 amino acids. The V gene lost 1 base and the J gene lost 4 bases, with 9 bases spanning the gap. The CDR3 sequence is CASSLWPAADTQYF. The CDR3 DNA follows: TGTGCCAGCAGTTTATGGCCAGCGGCAGATACGCAGTATTTT.

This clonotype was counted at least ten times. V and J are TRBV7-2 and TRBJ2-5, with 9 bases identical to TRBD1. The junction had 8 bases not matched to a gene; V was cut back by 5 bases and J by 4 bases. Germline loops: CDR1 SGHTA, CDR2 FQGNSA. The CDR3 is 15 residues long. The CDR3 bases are TGTGCCAGCAGCCCCCGGGACAGGGATGGAGAGACCCAGTACTTC. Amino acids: CASSPRDRDGETQYF.

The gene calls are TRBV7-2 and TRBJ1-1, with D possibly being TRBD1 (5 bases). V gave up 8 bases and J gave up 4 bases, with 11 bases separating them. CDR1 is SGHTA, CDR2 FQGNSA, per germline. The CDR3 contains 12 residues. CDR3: CASEGAGTEAFF. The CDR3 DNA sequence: TGTGCCAGCGAAGGGGCTGGCACTGAAGCTTTCTTT.

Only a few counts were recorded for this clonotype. CDR3: CASSASQDWDEQFF. The CDR3 nucleotides are TGTGCCAGTAGTGCATCTCAGGACTGGGATGAGCAGTTCTTC. V is TRBV19 and J is TRBJ2-1; possibly TRBD2 for D (5 bases). CDR3 size: 14 residues. Trimming cost V 5 bases and J 8 bases, with 16 bases left between them. CDR1 LNHDA and CDR2 SQIVND come from the germline V gene (reference sequence).

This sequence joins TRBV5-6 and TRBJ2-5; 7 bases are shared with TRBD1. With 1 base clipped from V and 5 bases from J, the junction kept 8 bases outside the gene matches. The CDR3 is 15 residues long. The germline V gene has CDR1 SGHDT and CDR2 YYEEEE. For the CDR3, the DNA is TGTGCCAGCAGCTTGAGGGGGCGATTTATCGAGACCCAGTACTTC. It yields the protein CASSLRGRFIETQYF.

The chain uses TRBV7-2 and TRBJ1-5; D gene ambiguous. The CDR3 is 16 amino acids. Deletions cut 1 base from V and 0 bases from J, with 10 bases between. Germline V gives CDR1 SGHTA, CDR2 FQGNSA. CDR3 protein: CASSLGAASSNQPQHF. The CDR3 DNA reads TGTGCCAGCAGCTTAGGGGCAGCTAGTAGCAATCAGCCCCAGCATTTT.

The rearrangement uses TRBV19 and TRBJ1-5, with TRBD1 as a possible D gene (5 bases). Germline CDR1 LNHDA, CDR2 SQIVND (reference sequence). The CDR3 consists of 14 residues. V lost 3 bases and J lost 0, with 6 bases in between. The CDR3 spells CASSIRVSNQPQHF. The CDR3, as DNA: TGTGCCAGTAGTATCAGGGTTAGCAATCAGCCCCAGCATTTT.

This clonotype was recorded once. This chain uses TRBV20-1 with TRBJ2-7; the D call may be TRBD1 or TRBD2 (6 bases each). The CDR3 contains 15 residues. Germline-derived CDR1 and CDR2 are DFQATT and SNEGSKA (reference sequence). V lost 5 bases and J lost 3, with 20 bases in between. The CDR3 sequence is CSAVSEPGEVYEQYF. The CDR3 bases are TGCAGTGCTGTCTCCGAGCCAGGGGAGGTCTACGAGCAGTACTTC.

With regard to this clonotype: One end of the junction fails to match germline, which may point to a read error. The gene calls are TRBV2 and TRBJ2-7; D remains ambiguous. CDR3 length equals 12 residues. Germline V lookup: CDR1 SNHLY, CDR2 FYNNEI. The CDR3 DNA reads TGTGCCAACAGTGACTTCTCCTACGAGCAGTACTTC. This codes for CANSDFSYEQYF.

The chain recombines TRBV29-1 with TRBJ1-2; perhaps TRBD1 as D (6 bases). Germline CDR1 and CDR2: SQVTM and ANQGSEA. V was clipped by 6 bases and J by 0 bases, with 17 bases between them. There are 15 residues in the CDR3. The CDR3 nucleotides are TGCAGCGTCGCAGTCGGGGGCCTCTCTAACTATGGCTACACCTTC. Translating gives CSVAVGGLSNYGYTF.